This TCR beta chain was profiled in a study of regulatory T cells in long-lasting Graves disease. Time point indicated: newly diagnosed GD, antithyroid drugs for less than 3 months. PBMCs provided the RNA from which the TCR library was made. The length of the CDR3 is 13 residues. Per germline, CDR1 MNHGY and CDR2 SVAAGI. V lost 3 bases, J lost 1 base, and 0 bases stayed unmatched. Arm-PCR of CDR3 regions and iRepertoire HTBI primers were used to build TCR beta libraries. TCRdb used MiXCR to reprocess the multiplex PCR reads, holding one entry per CDR3 protein. This sample has 500,000 or so distinct CDR3 sequences, with around 15% found just once. This clonotype was observed many times. The sample was also reused in another study, on T cells in Graves' hyperthyroidism and ophthalmopathy. According to that study: The hyperthyroidism was newly diagnosed and had lasted under 2 months; the patients were aged 18 to 65. Any patient presenting with uncontrolled infection, other autoimmune disease, pregnancy or lactation was left out. Diagnostic decisions used clinical symptoms, serum thyroxine and TRAb, thyroid ultrasound and orbital computed tomography. First-round RT-PCR with HTBI primers amplified the TCR CDR3 region.

The material was peripheral blood mononuclear cells (PBMCs), obtained at new diagnosis, from a patient treated with antithyroid drugs. This chain uses TRBV6-9 with TRBJ2-7; 7 positions match TRBD1. The clonotype was recovered from a woman aged 45-65 years with Graves disease. The CDR3 DNA sequence: TGTGCCAGCAGTTACAGGGGGTCCTACGAGCAGTACTTC. Translation: CASSYRGSYEQYF.